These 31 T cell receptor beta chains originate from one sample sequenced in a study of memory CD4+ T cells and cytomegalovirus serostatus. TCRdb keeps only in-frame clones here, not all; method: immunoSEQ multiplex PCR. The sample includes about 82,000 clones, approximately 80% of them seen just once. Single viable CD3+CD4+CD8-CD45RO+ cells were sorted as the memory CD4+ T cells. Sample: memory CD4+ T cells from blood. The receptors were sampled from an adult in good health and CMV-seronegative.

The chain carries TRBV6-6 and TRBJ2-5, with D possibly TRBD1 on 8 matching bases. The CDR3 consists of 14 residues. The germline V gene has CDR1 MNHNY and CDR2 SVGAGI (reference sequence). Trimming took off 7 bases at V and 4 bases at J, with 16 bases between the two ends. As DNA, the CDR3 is TGTGCCAGCAAAGCGACAGGGGAGGGAGAGACCCAGTACTTC. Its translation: CASKATGEGETQYF.

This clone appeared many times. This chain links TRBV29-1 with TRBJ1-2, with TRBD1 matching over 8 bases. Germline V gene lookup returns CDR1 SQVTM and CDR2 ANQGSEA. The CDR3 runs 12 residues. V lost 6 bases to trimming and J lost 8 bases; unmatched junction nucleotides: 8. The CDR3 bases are TGCAGCGTCGCAGGGGGCTCGGTCGGCTACACCTTC. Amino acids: CSVAGGSVGYTF.

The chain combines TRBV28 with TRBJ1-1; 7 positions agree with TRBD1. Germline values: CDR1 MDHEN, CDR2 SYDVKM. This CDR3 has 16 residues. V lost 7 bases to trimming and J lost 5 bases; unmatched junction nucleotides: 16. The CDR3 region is CASKNEPGGGRTEAFF. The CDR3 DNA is TGTGCCAGCAAAAACGAGCCAGGGGGAGGGAGGACTGAAGCTTTCTTT.

In nucleotides, the CDR3 is TGTGCCAGTAGTCCAAGGGGCCAGAGCACTGAAGCTTTCTTT. This translates into CASSPRGQSTEAFF. The genes are TRBV19 and TRBJ1-1; weak D call: TRBD1 (5 bases). Trimming pared 5 bases from V and 4 bases from J, leaving 14 bases between. The germline CDR1 and CDR2 sequences are LNHDA and SQIVND (reference sequence). The length of the CDR3 is 14 residues.

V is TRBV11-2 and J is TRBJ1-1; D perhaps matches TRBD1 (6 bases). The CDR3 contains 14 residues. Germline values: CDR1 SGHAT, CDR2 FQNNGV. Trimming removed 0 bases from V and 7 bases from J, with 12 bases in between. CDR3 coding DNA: TGTGCCAGCAGCTTAGATCGGGGGGCTGGTGAAGCTTTCTTT. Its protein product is CASSLDRGAGEAFF.

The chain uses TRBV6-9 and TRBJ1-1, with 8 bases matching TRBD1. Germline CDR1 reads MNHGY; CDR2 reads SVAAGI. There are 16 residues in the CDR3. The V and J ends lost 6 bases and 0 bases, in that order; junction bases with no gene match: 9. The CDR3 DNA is TGTGCCAGCAGCCCTGACAGGGGTACGGTGAACACTGAAGCTTTCTTT. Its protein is CASSPDRGTVNTEAFF.

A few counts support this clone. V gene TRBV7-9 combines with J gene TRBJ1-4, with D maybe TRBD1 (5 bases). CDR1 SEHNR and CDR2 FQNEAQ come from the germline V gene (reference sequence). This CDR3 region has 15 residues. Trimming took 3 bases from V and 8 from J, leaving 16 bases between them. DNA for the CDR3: TGTGCCAGCAGCTTCCAGGGAGGGGCTTGGGAAAAACTGTTTTTT. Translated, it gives CASSFQGGAWEKLFF.

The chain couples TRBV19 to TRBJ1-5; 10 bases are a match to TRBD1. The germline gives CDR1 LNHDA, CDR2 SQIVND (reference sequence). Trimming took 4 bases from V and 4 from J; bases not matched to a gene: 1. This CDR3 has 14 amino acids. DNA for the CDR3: TGTGCCAGTAGTAGGGGACAGGGGAATCAGCCCCAGCATTTT. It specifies CASSRGQGNQPQHF.

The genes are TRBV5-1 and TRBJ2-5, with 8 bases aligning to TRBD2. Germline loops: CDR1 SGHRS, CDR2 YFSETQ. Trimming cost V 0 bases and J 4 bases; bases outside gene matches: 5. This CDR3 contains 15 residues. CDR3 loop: CASSLASGGAETQYF. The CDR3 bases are TGCGCCAGCAGCTTGGCCTCCGGGGGGGCAGAGACCCAGTACTTC.

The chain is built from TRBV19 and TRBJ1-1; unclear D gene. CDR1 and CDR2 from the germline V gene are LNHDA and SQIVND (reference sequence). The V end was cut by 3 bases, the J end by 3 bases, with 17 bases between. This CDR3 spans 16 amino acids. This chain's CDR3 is CASSMVWTVGDTEAFF. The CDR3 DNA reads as TGTGCCAGTAGTATGGTTTGGACGGTGGGAGACACTGAAGCTTTCTTT.

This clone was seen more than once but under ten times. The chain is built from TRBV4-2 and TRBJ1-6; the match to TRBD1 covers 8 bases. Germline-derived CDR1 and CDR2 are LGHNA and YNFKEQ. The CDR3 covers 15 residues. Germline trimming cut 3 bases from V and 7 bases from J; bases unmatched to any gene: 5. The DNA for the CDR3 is TGTGCCAGCAGCCAGGCTACAGGGGGGAATTCACCCCTCCACTTT. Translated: CASSQATGGNSPLHF.

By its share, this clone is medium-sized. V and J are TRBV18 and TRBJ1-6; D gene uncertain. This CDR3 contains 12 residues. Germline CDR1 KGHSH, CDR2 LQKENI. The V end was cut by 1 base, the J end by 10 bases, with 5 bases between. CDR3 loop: CASSPRESPLHF. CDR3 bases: TGTGCCAGCTCACCACGGGAATCACCCCTCCACTTT.

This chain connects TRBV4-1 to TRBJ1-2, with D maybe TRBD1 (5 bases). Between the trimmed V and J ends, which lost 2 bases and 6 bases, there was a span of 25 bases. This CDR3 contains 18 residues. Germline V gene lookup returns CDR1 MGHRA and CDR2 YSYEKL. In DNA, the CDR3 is TGCGCCAGCAGCCAATACTTAGAGGGACGGAAGGGATCTCATGGCTACACCTTC. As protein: CASSQYLEGRKGSHGYTF.

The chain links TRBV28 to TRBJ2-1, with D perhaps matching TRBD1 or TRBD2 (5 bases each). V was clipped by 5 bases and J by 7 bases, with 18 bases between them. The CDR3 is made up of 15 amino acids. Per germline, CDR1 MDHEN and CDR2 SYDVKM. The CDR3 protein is CASSGQPGVPNEQFF. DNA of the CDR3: TGTGCCAGCAGTGGACAACCCGGGGTTCCGAATGAGCAGTTCTTC.

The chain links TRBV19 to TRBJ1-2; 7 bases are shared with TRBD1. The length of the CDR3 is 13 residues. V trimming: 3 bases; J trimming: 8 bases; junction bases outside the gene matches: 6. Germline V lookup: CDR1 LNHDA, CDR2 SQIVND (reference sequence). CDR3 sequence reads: CASSITGVSGYTF. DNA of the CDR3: TGTGCCAGTAGTATTACAGGGGTTTCGGGCTACACCTTC.

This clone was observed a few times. CDR3 coding DNA: TGTGCCAGCAGTGCACAGGGAGGCTATGGCTACACCTTC. The encoded protein is CASSAQGGYGYTF. The chain combines TRBV6-5 with TRBJ1-2; perhaps TRBD1 as D (6 bases). Trimming shortened V by 5 bases and J by 4 bases, and 11 bases separated the two germline ends. Germline V CDR1 and CDR2: MNHEY, SVGAGI. The CDR3 length is 13 residues.

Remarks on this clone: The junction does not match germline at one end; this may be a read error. CDR3 in DNA: TGTGCCAGCAGCTTAAGGCTAGCGGGGGGGCCCATCTTC. This translates into CASSLRLAGGPIF. V gene TRBV7-2 combines with J gene TRBJ2-1, with TRBD2 matching over 12 bases. Germline CDR1 is SGHTA and CDR2 is FQGNSA. The CDR3 length is 13 residues.

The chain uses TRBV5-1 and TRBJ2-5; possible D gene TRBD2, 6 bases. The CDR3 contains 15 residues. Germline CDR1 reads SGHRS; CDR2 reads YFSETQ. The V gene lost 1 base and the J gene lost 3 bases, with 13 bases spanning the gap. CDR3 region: CASSLSSAGKETQYF. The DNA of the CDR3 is TGCGCCAGCAGCTTGTCCTCCGCGGGGAAAGAGACCCAGTACTTC.

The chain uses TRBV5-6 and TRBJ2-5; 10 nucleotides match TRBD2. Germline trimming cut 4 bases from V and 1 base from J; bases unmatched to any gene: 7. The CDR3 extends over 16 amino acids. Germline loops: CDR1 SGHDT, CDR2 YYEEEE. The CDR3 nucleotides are TGTGCCAGCAGCACCTTAGCGGGGGGACTCCAAGAGACCCAGTACTTC. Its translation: CASSTLAGGLQETQYF.

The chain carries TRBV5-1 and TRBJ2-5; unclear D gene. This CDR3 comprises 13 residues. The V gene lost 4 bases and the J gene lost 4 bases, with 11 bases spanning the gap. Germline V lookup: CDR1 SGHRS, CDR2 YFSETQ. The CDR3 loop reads CASSVSPGETQYF. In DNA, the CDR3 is TGCGCCAGCAGCGTGTCGCCGGGAGAGACCCAGTACTTC. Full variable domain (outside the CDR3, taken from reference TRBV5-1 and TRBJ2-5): KAGVTQTPRYLIKTRGQQVTLSCSPISGHRSVSWYQQTPGQGLQFLFEYFSETQRNKGNFPGRFSGRQFSNSRSEMNVSTLELGDSALYLCASSVSPGETQYFGPGTRLLVL.

In DNA, the CDR3 is TGTGCCAGCAGCCCGACAGGGGGAATGGCCGACTATGGCTACACCTTC. Translation: CASSPTGGMADYGYTF. The chain uses TRBV7-9 and TRBJ1-2, with 9 nucleotides matching TRBD1. V gave up 5 bases and J gave up 3 bases; unmatched junction bases: 10. Germline V gives CDR1 SEHNR, CDR2 FQNEAQ (reference sequence). The CDR3 is 16 residues long.

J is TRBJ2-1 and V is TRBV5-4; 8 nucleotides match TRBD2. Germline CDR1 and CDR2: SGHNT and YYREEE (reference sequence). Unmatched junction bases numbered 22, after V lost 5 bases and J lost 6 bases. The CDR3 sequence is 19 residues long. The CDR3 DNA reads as TGTGCCAGCAGTACGGGAAAACGGGGGGGCCTTCCGTCGGGCAATGAGCAGTTCTTC. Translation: CASSTGKRGGLPSGNEQFF.

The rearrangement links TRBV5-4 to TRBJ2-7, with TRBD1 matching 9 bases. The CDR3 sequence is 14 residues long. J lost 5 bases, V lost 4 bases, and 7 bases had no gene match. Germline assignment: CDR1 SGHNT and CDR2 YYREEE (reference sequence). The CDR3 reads CASSVTGGQNEQYF. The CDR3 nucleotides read TGTGCCAGCAGCGTGACAGGGGGACAGAACGAGCAGTACTTC.

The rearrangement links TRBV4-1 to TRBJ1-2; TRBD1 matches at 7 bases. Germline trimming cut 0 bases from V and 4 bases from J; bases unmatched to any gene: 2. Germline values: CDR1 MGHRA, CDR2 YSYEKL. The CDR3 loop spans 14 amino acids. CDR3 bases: TGCGCCAGCAGCCAAGAACAGGGGCCCTATGGCTACACCTTC. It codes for CASSQEQGPYGYTF.

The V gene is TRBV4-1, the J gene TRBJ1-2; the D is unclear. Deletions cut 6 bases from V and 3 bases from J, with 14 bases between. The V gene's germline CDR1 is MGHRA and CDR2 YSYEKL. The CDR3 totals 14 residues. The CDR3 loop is CASSSTGSYYGYTF. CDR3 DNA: TGCGCCAGCAGTTCAACCGGGAGCTACTATGGCTACACCTTC.

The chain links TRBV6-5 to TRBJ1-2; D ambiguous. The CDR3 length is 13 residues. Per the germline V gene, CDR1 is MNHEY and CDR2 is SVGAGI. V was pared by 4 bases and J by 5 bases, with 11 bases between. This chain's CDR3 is CASSLTGLYGYTF. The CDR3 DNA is TGTGCCAGCAGTTTGACGGGCTTATATGGCTACACCTTC.

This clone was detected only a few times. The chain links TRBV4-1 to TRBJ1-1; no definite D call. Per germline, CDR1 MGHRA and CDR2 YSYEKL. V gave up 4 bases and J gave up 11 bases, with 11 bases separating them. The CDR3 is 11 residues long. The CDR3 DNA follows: TGCGCCAGCAGCCGAGCTGAGCTCGCTTTCTTT. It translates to CASSRAELAFF.

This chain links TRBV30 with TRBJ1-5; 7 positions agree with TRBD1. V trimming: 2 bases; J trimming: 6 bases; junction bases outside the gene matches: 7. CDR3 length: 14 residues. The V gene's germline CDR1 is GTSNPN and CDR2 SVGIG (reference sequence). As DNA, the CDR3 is TGTGCCTGGAGTTCCCAGGGGGGGCGTCAGCCCCAGCATTTT. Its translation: CAWSSQGGRQPQHF.

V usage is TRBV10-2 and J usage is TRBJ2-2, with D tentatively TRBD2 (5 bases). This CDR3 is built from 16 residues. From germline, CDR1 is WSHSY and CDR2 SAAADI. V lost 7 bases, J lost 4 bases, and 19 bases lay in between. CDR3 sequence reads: CASTRLGGRGTGELFF. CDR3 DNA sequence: TGCGCCAGCACTCGTTTAGGCGGCCGGGGCACCGGGGAGCTGTTTTTT.

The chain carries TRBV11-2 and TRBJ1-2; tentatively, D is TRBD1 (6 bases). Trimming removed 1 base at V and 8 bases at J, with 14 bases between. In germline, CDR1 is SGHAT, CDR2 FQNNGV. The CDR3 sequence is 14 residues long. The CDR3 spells CASSLVEAGAGYTF. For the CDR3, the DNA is TGTGCCAGCAGCTTAGTAGAGGCGGGGGCCGGCTACACCTTC.

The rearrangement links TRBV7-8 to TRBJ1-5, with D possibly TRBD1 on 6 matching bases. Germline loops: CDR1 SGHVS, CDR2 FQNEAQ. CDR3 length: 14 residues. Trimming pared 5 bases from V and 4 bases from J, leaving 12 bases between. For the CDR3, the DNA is TGTGCCAGCAGCCGAGGAGGGGGGAATCAGCCCCAGCATTTT. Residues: CASSRGGGNQPQHF. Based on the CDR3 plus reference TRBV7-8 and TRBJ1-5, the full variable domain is GAGVSQSPRYKVAKRGQDVALRCDPISGHVSLFWYQQALGQGPEFLTYFQNEAQLDKSGLPSDRFFAERPEGSVSTLKIQRTQQEDSAVYLCASSRGGGNQPQHFGDGTRLSIL.